One T cell receptor (beta chain) is described in this entry. The antigen is unknown. This entry comes from a study of immune heterogeneity within non-small cell lung tumors. Study observations and caveats: Dominant CDR3 beta clonotypes repeated across a patient's tumor loci, while different loci held unique high-frequency clones.

Multiplex PCR was performed with 32 V and 13 J primers, and it amplified TCR beta CDR3. TCRdb fed the multiplex PCR reads into MiXCR, producing one record per CDR3 protein. The table includes tens of thousands of distinct CDR3 sequences, 28% detected once. Template material comprised bulk tumor genomic DNA at 450 to 600 ng per sample. Each primary tumor yielded several biopsies, collected far apart from one another at surgery. Curative surgical treatment was performed in patients who had newly diagnosed, untreated non-small cell lung cancer. Newly diagnosed non-small cell lung cancer patients undergoing curative-intent surgery served as donors. Between the trimmed V and J ends, which lost 5 bases and 7 bases, there was a span of 15 bases. The CDR3 covers 14 residues.

Sequencing was performed on lung tumor tissue. This receptor was obtained from a man aged 35 to 55 with non-small cell lung cancer. V is TRBV12-3 or TRBV12-4 and J is TRBJ2-4; D unclear. The CDR3 is CASSPSVKNNIQYF. Written as DNA, the CDR3 is TGTGCCAGCAGTCCCTCGGTGAAAAATAACATTCAGTACTTC.